Sequencing of this T cell receptor beta chain was carried out in a study of cytomegalovirus exposure and HLA in healthy donors. Study-wide findings and caveats: Rarity marked most TCR sequences, yet some public TCRs occurred in many donors.

60 Vbeta and 13 Jbeta primers were used in PCR. TCRdb's table, derived via immunoSEQ multiplex PCR, lists solely in-frame clones and lacks some. The table has approximately 220,000 clones, roughly 83% seen once. With regard to this clone: Antigen unknown.

Sequenced input: PBMCs. This TCR was recovered from a boy under 10 years old in good health and CMV-seronegative.

In DNA, the CDR3 is TGCGCCAGCAGCATGACTAGCGGGAGGCCCGCGAACGAGCAGTACTTC. Protein product: CASSMTSGRPANEQYF. J is TRBJ2-7 and V is TRBV5-1; 13 bases map to TRBD2. This CDR3 has 16 amino acids. V lost 4 bases, J lost 5 bases, and 9 bases stayed unmatched. Germline lookup yields CDR1 SGHRS and CDR2 YFSETQ.